This T cell receptor (beta chain) was identified during a study of identical twins. The CDR3 totals 12 residues. In germline, CDR1 is LGHNA, CDR2 YNFKEQ. V was clipped by 4 bases and J by 7 bases, with 9 bases between them. Template switching added a universal primer binding site, and final cDNA carried unique molecular identifiers. TCRdb independently ran MiXCR on the 5' RACE reads; one entry per CDR3 protein. Of some 1,600,000 distinct CDR3 sequences in the sample, roughly a third were seen once. This clonotype has more than one count but fewer than ten. Sequencing used cord blood. The genes are TRBV4-2 and TRBJ2-3, with no clear D. The sequence was obtained from a newborn girl in good health. The CDR3 nucleotides read TGTGCCAGCAGCCCCGATCATCATACGCAGTATTTT. Protein: CASSPDHHTQYF.